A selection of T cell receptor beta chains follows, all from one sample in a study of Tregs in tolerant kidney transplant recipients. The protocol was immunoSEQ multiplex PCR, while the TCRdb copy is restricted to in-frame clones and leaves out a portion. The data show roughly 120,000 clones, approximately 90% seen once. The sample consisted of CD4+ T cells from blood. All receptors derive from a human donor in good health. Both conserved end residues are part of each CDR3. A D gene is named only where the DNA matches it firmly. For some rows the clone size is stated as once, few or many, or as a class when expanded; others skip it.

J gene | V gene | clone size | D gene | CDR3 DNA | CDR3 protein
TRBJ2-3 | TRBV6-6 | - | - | TGTGCCAGCAGTTCCACAGATACGCAGTATTTT | CASSSTDTQYF
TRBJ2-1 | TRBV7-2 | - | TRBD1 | TGTGCCAGCAGCTTAGCAAGCAGGGGGCGGCTTTACAATGAGCAGTTCTTC | CASSLASRGRLYNEQFF
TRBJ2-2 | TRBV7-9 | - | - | TGTGCCAGCAGAGGGACTTACACCGGGGAGCTGTTTTTT | CASRGTYTGELFF
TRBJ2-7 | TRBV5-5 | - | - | TGTGCCAGCAGCTTGGCAGGGATGGGGCAGTACTTC | CASSLAGMGQYF
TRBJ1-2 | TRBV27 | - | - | TGTGCCAGCAGTGGAAACAGTGGGAGGCTCTATGGCTACACCTTC | CASSGNSGRLYGYTF
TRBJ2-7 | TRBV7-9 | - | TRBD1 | TGTGCCAGCAGCCTTTGGGGACAGGGGGCCAACGAGCAGTACTTC | CASSLWGQGANEQYF
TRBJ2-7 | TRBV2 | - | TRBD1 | TGTGCCAGCAGTGATCCAGGGGGCACGGGGTACGAGCAGTACTTC | CASSDPGGTGYEQYF
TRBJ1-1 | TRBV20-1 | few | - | TGCAGTGGTAGCGGGAACACTGAAGCTTTCTTT | CSGSGNTEAFF
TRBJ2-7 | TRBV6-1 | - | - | TGTGCCAGCAGTGTCACTAACTACGAGCAGTACTTC | CASSVTNYEQYF
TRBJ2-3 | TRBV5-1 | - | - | TGCGCCAGCAGCTTGTCGGGGGCGGCAGATACGCAGTATTTT | CASSLSGAADTQYF
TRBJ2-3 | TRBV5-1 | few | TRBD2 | TGCGCCAGCAGCGCACTAGCGGGGGGGCCAGATACGCAGTATTTT | CASSALAGGPDTQYF
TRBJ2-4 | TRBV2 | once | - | TGTGCCAGCATCCTCCCGGGGACGCGGGCCAAAAACATTCAGTACTTC | CASILPGTRAKNIQYF
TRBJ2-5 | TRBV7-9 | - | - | TGTGCCAGCAGCTTATCCAGGGCAGGCCAAGAGACCCAGTACTTC | CASSLSRAGQETQYF
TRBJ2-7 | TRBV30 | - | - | TGTGCCTGGAGTGTACTACAGGCCCCTGGGGACGAGCAGTACTTC | CAWSVLQAPGDEQYF
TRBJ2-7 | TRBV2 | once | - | TGTGCCAGCAGTCACCACTACGAGCAGTACTTC | CASSHHYEQYF
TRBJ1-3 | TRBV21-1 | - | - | TGTGCCAGCAGCAAAGGAGGGCACGGACAGGACTTAGGTGGAAACACCATATATTTT | CASSKGGHGQDLGGNTIYF
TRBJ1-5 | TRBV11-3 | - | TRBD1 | TGTGCCAGCAGCTTGGACAGGGGGCATCAGCCCCAGCATTTT | CASSLDRGHQPQHF
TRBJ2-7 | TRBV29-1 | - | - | TGCAGCGTTGAAGAGGGGGGAGGGGGCTTCAACGAGCAGTACTTC | CSVEEGGGGFNEQYF
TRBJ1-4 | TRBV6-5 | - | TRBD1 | TGTGCCAGCAGTTACGGCCCAGGGGGCGAAGAAAAACTGTTTTTT | CASSYGPGGEEKLFF
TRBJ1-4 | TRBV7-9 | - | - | TGTGCCAGCAGCGAGCGTGGGCGGGATGAAAAACTGTTTTTT | CASSERGRDEKLFF
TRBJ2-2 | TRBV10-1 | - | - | TGCGCCAGCAGTGAAAACAGGCGGCTCGCGAACACCGGGGAGCTGTTTTTT | CASSENRRLANTGELFF
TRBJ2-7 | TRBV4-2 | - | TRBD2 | TGTGCCAGCAGCCAAGGGGTCGGCGGGGGGGATTCCTACGAGCAGTACTTC | CASSQGVGGGDSYEQYF
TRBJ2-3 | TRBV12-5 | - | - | TGTGCTAGTGGTACCCGGGCGGGTCAGAGGGTCCCAGATACGCAGTATTTT | CASGTRAGQRVPDTQYF
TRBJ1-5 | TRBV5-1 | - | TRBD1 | TGCGCCAGCAGCACCGGGACAGGGAATAGCAATCAGCCCCAGCATTTT | CASSTGTGNSNQPQHF
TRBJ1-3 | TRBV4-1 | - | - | TGCGCCAGCAGCCAAGTGGCGGCCTCTGGAAACACCATATATTTT | CASSQVAASGNTIYF
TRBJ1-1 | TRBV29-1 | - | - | TGCAGCGTTGGCGGGATCGGACAGACGAACACTGAAGCTTTCTTT | CSVGGIGQTNTEAFF
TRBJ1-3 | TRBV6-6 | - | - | TGTGCCAGCAGTACAGGGTTGTGGGCCGGAAACACCATATATTTT | CASSTGLWAGNTIYF
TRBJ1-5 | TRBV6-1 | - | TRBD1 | TGTGCCAGCAGCCAAGGGGGCGGTCAGCCCCAGCATTTT | CASSQGGGQPQHF
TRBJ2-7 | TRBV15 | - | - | TGTGCCACCAGCAGAGATAAGGTTACCTACGAGCAGTACTTC | CATSRDKVTYEQYF
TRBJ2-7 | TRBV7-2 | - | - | TGTGCCAGCAGCCTAAGCCCTTTTTACGGGAGAGAGAACGAGCAGTACTTC | CASSLSPFYGRENEQYF
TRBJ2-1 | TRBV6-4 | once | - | TGTGCCAGCAGTGACCGGGGGTTTAATGAGCAGTTCTTC | CASSDRGFNEQFF
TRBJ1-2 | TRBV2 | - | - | TGTGCCAGCAGTGAGATGTTGGGGAACTATGGCTACACCTTC | CASSEMLGNYGYTF
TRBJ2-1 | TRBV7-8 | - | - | TGTGCCAGCAGCTTCCTAAAGGCAGGGGCGAATGAGCAGTTCTTC | CASSFLKAGANEQFF
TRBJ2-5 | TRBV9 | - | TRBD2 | TGTGCCAGCAGCGTCAGCGGGAGGGCCCAGGAGACCCAGTACTTC | CASSVSGRAQETQYF
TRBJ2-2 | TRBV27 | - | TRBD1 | TGTGCCAGCAGTTTTATGAGACAGGGGGCCGGGGAGCTGTTTTTT | CASSFMRQGAGELFF
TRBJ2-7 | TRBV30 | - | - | TGTGCCTGGAGTGCCCCCGGACAGTTCCTTTACGAGCAGTACTTC | CAWSAPGQFLYEQYF
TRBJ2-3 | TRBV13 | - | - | TGTGCCAGCAGCTTAACCCCCCCGCCAGATACGCAGTATTTT | CASSLTPPPDTQYF